Detailed here is one T cell receptor beta chain. The assay was immunoSEQ multiplex PCR, and TCRdb's table has in-frame clones only and misses some. Of fewer than 110,000 clones in the sample, about 89% are singletons; the top ten hold over 6.5%. The V segment lost 5 bases and the J segment 7 bases; nucleotides outside the gene matches: 4. The CDR3 extends over 14 amino acids. Germline CDR1 reads SGHAT; CDR2 reads FQNNGV. This sample is part of a study of control samples from healthy donors and cancer patients. Material: blood. The chain joins TRBV11-2 to TRBJ2-1; 11 bases are a match to TRBD1. This TCR was recovered from a man in his thirties or forties in good health. CDR3 sequence reads: CASSRTGGRNEQFF. The CDR3 coding sequence is TGTGCCAGCAGCCGGACAGGGGGCAGGAATGAGCAGTTCTTC.